The present T cell receptor beta chain was sequenced within a study of graft-versus-host responses after intestinal transplantation. About the study: Each of the recipients got a multivisceral, liver-intestinal, or isolated intestinal transplant. Whole-study results and caveats: Ileal or blood samples showed some GvH clones first, and such clones were also found in recipient marrow.

Germline CDR1 and CDR2: MNHNS and SASEGT. The CDR3 is 19 residues long. Trimming took 0 bases from V and 2 from J; bases not matched to a gene: 7. On this clone: The antigen remains unidentified.

Generated by immunoSEQ multiplex PCR, the TCRdb table keeps only in-frame clones and is missing some. This table has 50,000 to 75,000 clones, almost 95% appearing once. The rearrangement uses TRBV6-1 and TRBJ2-6; 10 nucleotides match TRBD1. The sequences come from unstimulated CD4+ T cells sorted from spleen or lymph node cells, collected before transplant. The sequence was obtained from a human donor who was the organ donor for an intestinal transplant. CDR3 region: CASSEAGTGVFPGANVLTF. The CDR3 coding sequence is TGTGCCAGCAGTGAAGCCGGGACAGGGGTGTTCCCTGGGGCCAACGTCCTGACTTTC.